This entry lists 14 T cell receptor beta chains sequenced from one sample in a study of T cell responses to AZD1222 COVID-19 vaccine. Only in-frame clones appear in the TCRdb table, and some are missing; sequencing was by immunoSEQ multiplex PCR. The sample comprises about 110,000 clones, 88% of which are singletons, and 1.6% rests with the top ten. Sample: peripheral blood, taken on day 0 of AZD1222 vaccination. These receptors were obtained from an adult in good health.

The DNA of the CDR3 is TGTGCCACCAGCAGAGTCGCGGGACAGGGTCAGGATGAGCAGTTCTTC. This encodes CATSRVAGQGQDEQFF. The chain is built from TRBV15 and TRBJ2-1; 9 bases match TRBD1. Per the germline V gene, CDR1 is LNHNV and CDR2 is YYDKDF (reference sequence). This CDR3 region has 16 residues. With 1 base clipped from V and 8 bases from J, the junction kept 9 bases outside the gene matches. The complete variable domain, with remaining parts taken from reference TRBV15 and TRBJ2-1, reads DAMVIQNPRYQVTQFGKPVTLSCSQTLNHNVMYWYQQKSSQAPKLLFHYYDKDFNNEADTPDNFQSRRPNTSFCFLDIRSPGLGDTAMYLCATSRVAGQGQDEQFFGPGTRLTVL.

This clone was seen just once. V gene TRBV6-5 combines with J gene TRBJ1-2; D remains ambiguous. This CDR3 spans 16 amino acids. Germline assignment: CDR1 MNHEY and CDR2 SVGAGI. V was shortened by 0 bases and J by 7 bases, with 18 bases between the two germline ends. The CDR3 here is CASSYSKTLGLGGYTF. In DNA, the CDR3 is TGTGCCAGCAGTTACTCGAAAACCCTTGGGCTTGGTGGCTACACCTTC.

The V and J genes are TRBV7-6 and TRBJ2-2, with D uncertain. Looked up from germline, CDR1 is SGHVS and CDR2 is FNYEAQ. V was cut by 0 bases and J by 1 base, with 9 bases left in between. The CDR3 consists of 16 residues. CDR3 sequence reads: CASSLARTVNTGELFF. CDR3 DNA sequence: TGTGCCAGCAGCTTAGCCCGCACGGTGAACACCGGGGAGCTGTTTTTT.

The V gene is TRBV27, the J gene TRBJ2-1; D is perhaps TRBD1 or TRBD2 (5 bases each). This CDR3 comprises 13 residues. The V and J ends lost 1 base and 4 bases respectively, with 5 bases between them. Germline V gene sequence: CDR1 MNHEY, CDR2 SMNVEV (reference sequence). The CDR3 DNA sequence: TGTGCCAGCAGTTTATGGGGGTACAATGAGCAGTTCTTC. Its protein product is CASSLWGYNEQFF.

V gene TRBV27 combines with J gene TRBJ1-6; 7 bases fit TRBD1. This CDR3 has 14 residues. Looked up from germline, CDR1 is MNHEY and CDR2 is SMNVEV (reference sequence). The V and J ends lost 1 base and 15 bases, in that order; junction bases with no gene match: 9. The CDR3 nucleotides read TGTGCCAGCAGTTTATTGGGACAGTTCCTAGTCCTCCACTTT. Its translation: CASSLLGQFLVLHF.

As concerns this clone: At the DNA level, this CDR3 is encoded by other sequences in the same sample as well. In nucleotides, the CDR3 is TGTGCCAGCAGTTTTGGCGAAAAACTGTTTTTT. Amino acids: CASSFGEKLFF. V gene TRBV12-3 or TRBV12-4 combines with J gene TRBJ1-4; no definite D call. Trimming shortened V by 3 bases and J by 8 bases, and 4 bases separated the two germline ends. CDR3 length: 11 amino acids.

CDR3 residues: CASSLWDTQPQHF. The CDR3 nucleotides are TGTGCCAGCAGCTTATGGGATACTCAGCCCCAGCATTTT. The rearrangement uses TRBV11-2 and TRBJ1-5; no clear D. The CDR3 loop spans 13 amino acids. V lost 2 bases and J lost 6, with 8 bases in between. Germline V gene data show CDR1 as SGHAT and CDR2 as FQNNGV.

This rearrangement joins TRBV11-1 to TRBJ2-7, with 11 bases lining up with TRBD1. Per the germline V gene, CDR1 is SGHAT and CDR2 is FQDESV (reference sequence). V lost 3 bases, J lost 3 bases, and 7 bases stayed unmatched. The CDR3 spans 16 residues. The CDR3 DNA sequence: TGTGCCAGCAGCTTTAGGGGGGACAGGGGGAACTACGAGCAGTACTTC. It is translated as CASSFRGDRGNYEQYF.

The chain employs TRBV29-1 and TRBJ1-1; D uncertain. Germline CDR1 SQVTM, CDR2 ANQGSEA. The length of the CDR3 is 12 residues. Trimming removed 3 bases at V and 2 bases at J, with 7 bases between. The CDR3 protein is CSVERSNTEAFF. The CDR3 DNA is TGCAGCGTTGAGCGCAGTAACACTGAAGCTTTCTTT.

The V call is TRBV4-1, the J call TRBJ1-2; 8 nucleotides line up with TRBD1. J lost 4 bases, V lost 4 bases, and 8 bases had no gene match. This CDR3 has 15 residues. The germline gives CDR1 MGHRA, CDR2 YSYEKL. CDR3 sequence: CASSPTTGDTYGYTF. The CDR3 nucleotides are TGCGCCAGCAGCCCAACGACAGGGGATACCTATGGCTACACCTTC.

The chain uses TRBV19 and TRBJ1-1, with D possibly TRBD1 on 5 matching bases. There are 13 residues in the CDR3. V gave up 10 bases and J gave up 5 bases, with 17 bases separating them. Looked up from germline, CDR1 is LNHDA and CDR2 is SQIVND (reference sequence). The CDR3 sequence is CATSTVARTEAFF. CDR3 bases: TGTGCCACCTCGACAGTGGCGAGGACTGAAGCTTTCTTT.

CDR3 sequence (DNA): TGTGCCAGCAGCCCCAAGGGGGCAGCGGGCAATCAGCCCCAGCATTTT. Encoded protein: CASSPKGAAGNQPQHF. This chain connects TRBV5-6 to TRBJ1-5, with 7 bases identical to TRBD1. Germline values: CDR1 SGHDT, CDR2 YYEEEE. V lost 4 bases to trimming and J lost 2 bases; unmatched junction nucleotides: 9. CDR3 size: 16 residues.

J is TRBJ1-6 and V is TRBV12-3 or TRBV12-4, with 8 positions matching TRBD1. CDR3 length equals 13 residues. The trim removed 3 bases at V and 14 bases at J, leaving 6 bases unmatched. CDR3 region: CASSFLDRATLHF. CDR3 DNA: TGTGCCAGCAGTTTTTTGGACAGGGCCACCCTCCACTTT.

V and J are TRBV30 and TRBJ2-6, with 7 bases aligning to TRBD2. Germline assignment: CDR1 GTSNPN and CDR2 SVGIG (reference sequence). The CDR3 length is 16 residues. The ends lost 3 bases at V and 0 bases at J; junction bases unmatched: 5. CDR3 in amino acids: CAWSGGSGSGANVLTF. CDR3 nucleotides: TGTGCCTGGAGCGGCGGGAGTGGCTCTGGGGCCAACGTCCTGACTTTC.